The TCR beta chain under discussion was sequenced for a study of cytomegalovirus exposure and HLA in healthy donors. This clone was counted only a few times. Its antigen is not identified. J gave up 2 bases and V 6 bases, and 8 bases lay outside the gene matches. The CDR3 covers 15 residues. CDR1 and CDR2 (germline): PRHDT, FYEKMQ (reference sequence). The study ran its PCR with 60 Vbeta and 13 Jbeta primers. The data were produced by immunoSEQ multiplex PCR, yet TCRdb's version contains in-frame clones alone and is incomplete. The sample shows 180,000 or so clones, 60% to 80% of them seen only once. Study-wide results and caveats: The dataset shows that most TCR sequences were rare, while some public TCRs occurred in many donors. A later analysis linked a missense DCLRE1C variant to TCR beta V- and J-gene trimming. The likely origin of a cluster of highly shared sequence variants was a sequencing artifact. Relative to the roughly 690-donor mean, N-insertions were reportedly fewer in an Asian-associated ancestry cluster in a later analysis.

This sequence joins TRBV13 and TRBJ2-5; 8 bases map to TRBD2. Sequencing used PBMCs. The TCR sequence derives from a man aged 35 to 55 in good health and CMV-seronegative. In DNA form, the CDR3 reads TGTGCCAGCAGACGTACCGCGGGGGGACAAGAGACCCAGTACTTC. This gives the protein CASRRTAGGQETQYF.